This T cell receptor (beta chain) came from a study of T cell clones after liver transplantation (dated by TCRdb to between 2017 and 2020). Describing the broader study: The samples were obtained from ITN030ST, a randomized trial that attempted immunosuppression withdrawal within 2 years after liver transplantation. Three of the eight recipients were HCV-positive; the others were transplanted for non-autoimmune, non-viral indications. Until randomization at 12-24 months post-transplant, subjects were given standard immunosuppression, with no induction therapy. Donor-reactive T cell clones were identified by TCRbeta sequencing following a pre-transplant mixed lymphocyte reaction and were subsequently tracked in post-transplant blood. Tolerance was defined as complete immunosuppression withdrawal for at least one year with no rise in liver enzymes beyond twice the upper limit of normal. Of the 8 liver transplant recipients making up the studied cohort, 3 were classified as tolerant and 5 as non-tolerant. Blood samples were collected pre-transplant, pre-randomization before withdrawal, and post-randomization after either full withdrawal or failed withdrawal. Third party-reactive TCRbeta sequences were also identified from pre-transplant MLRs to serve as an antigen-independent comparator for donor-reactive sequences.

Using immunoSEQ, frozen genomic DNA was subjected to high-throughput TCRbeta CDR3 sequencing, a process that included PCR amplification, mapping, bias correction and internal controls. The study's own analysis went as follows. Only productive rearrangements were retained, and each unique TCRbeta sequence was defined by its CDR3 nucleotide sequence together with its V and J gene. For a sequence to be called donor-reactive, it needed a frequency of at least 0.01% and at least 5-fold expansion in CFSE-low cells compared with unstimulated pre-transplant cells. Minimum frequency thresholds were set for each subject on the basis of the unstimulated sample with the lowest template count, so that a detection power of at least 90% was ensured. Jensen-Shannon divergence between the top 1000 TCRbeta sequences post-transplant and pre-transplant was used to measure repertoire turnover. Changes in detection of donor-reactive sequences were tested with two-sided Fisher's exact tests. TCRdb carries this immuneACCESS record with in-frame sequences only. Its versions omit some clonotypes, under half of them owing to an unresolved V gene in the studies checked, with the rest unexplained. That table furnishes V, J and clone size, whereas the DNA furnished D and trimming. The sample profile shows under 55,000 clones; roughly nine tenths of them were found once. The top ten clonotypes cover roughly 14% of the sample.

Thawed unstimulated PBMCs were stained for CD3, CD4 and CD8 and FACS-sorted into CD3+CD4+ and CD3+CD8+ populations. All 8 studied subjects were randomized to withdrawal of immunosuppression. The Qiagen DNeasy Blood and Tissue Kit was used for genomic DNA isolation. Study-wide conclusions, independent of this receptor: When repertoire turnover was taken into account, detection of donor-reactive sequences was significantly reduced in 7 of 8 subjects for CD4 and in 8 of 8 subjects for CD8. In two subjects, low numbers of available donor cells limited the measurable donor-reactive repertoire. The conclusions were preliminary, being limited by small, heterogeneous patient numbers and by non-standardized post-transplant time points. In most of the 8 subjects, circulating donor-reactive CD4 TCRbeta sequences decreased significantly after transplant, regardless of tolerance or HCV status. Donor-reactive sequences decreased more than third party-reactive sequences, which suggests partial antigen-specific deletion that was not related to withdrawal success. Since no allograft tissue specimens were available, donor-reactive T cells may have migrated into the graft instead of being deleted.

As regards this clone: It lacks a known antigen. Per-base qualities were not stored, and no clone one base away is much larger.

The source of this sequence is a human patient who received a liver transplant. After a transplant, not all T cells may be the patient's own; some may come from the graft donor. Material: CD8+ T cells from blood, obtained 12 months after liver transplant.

The CDR3 loop reads CASSPLGGNQPQHF. The bases are TGTGCCAGCAGTCCTCTCGGGGGCAATCAGCCCCAGCATTTT. This chain joins TRBV7-9 to TRBJ1-5; there is no confident call for the D gene. Taken from cysteine to phenylalanine, the CDR3 has 14 residues. Of the read, only the CDR3 DNA is kept; its 42 bases are in frame from base 1. Trimming costs V 6 bases and J 2 bases, and their ends lie 11 bases apart. The germline V gene (reference sequence) specifies SEHNR as CDR1 and FQNEAQ as CDR2.